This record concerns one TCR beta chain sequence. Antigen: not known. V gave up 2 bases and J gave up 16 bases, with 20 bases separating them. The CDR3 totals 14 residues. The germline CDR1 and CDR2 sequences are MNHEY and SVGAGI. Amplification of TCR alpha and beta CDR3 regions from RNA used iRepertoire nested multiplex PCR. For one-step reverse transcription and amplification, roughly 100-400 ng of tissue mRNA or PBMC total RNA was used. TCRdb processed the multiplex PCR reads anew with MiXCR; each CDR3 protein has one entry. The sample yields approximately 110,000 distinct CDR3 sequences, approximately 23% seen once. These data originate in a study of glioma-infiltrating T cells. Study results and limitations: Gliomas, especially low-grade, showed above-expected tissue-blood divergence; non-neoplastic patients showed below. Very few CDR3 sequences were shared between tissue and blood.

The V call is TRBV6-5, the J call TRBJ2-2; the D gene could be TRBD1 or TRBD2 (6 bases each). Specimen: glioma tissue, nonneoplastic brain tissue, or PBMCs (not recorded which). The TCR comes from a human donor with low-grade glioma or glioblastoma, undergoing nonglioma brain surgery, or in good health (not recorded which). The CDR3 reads CASSYRGATGETFF. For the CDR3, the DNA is TGTGCCAGCAGTTACAGGGGGGCGACCGGGGAGACGTTTTTT.